These T cell receptor beta chains were read from a single sample in a study of blood T cell repertoires in COVID-19. The method was immunoSEQ multiplex PCR; TCRdb's version includes in-frame clones alone and lacks a portion of them. The sample contains around 100,000 clones, around four fifths of which appear only once. Sequencing used peripheral blood. All receptors derive from a woman between 70 and 85 years old with acute or convalescent COVID-19. The CDR3 runs from the conserved cysteine through the conserved F or W. A D gene is named only where the DNA matches it firmly. Only some rows state a clone size, as once, few, many or a class for expanded clones.

D: TRBD1
J: TRBJ1-4
V: TRBV9
size: once
DNA: TGTGCCAGCAGCGTAGACTCAGGGGGCGGTGAAAAACTGTTTTTT
CDR3: CASSVDSGGGEKLFF

D: -
J: TRBJ2-7
V: TRBV13
size: -
DNA: TGTGCCAGCAGCTTAGGAAGGCTAGAGAATGCCGAGCAGTACTTC
CDR3: CASSLGRLENAEQYF

D: -
J: TRBJ2-1
V: TRBV7-9
size: -
DNA: TGTGCCAGCAGCTTAGGTATTGACAATGAGCAGTTCTTC
CDR3: CASSLGIDNEQFF

D: -
J: TRBJ1-5
V: TRBV24-1
size: -
DNA: TGTGCCACCAGTGTGGGACTCGATAGCAATCAGCCCCAGCATTTT
CDR3: CATSVGLDSNQPQHF

D: TRBD2
J: TRBJ2-2
V: TRBV27
size: few
DNA: TGTGCCAGCAGTTTCGTGACTAGCGGGACCGGGGAGCTGTTTTTT
CDR3: CASSFVTSGTGELFF

D: -
J: TRBJ2-3
V: TRBV5-1
size: -
DNA: TGCGCCAGCGGAATTTGGGGGGACCGCACAGATACGCAGTATTTT
CDR3: CASGIWGDRTDTQYF

D: -
J: TRBJ2-3
V: TRBV9
size: -
DNA: TGTGCCAGCAGCGTAAGGTCCGGGGGAGGAGAGATCGGGGATACGCAGTATTTT
CDR3: CASSVRSGGGEIGDTQYF

D: -
J: TRBJ1-5
V: TRBV12-3/TRBV12-4
size: -
DNA: TGTGCCAGCAGTTTAGATTCTCCGCCCCAGCATTTT
CDR3: CASSLDSPPQHF

D: -
J: TRBJ1-1
V: TRBV7-9
size: -
DNA: TGTGCCAGCAGCTTATTAACTGGCACTGAAGCTTTCTTT
CDR3: CASSLLTGTEAFF

D: -
J: TRBJ1-6
V: TRBV6-5
size: -
DNA: TGTGCCAGCAGTTACTCGAGAGTTGTAGATAATTCACCCCTCCACTTT
CDR3: CASSYSRVVDNSPLHF

D: TRBD2
J: TRBJ2-1
V: TRBV11-3
size: -
DNA: TGTGCCAGCAGCCTCGCGGGGGGTCCTTTTAAGGAGCAGTTCTTC
CDR3: CASSLAGGPFKEQFF

D: -
J: TRBJ1-1
V: TRBV6-6
size: -
DNA: TGTGCCAGCAGTTACTCGCCGGGACAGAACACTGAAGCTTTCTTT
CDR3: CASSYSPGQNTEAFF

D: -
J: TRBJ1-2
V: TRBV6-5
size: -
DNA: TGTGCCAGCAGAGATACATCCCGAGGGAACTATGGCTACACCTTC
CDR3: CASRDTSRGNYGYTF

D: -
J: TRBJ1-1
V: TRBV6-5
size: -
DNA: TGTGCCAGCAACTACCCAGAAACTGAAGCTTTCTTT
CDR3: CASNYPETEAFF

D: TRBD1
J: TRBJ1-1
V: TRBV19
size: -
DNA: TGTGCCAGTAGCCTTGGGGGGACAGGGAGTCCTGAAGCTTTCTTT
CDR3: CASSLGGTGSPEAFF

D: TRBD2
J: TRBJ2-5
V: TRBV6-5
size: -
DNA: TGTGCCAGCCGGGTACCGACTAGCGGGCTAGAGACCCAGTACTTC
CDR3: CASRVPTSGLETQYF

D: -
J: TRBJ1-5
V: TRBV4-3
size: -
DNA: TGCGCCAGCAGCCAAGACAGGGGTGATCAGCCCCAGCATTTT
CDR3: CASSQDRGDQPQHF

D: TRBD2
J: TRBJ2-5
V: TRBV5-1
size: -
DNA: TGCGCCCCTTGGGGGGGGGTACAAGAGACCCAGTACTTC
CDR3: CAPWGGVQETQYF

D: TRBD1
J: TRBJ1-6
V: TRBV19
size: -
DNA: TGTGCCAGTATTACCGGACAGGGCAACAATTCACCCCTCCACTTT
CDR3: CASITGQGNNSPLHF

D: TRBD1
J: TRBJ1-3
V: TRBV18
size: -
DNA: TGTGCCAGCTCACAGCCGGGACAGGTCTCTGGAAACACCATATATTTT
CDR3: CASSQPGQVSGNTIYF

D: TRBD1
J: TRBJ2-6
V: TRBV19
size: -
DNA: TGTGCCAGTGGACAGGCCGTTCGCTCTGGGGCCAACGTCCTGACTTTC
CDR3: CASGQAVRSGANVLTF

D: -
J: TRBJ1-1
V: TRBV18
size: -
DNA: TGTGCCAGCTCACCACCGCTTTCTGGACAGAACACTGAAGCTTTCTTT
CDR3: CASSPPLSGQNTEAFF

D: TRBD2
J: TRBJ2-4
V: TRBV4-1
size: -
DNA: TGCGCCAGCAGCCCGCCTCCGGGACTACTGATCGGAGCCAAAAACATTCAGTACTTC
CDR3: CASSPPPGLLIGAKNIQYF

D: TRBD1
J: TRBJ1-2
V: TRBV11-2
size: -
DNA: TGTGCCAGCAGCTTAGATCAGGGGGCGGGAGGCTACACCTTC
CDR3: CASSLDQGAGGYTF

D: TRBD1
J: TRBJ1-1
V: TRBV29-1
size: -
DNA: TGCAGCGTTATCCGGACAGGGGCCTCTGAAGCTTTCTTT
CDR3: CSVIRTGASEAFF

D: -
J: TRBJ2-2
V: TRBV28
size: -
DNA: TGTGCCAGCTCGGACATTGGGGTGTTTTTT
CDR3: CASSDIGVFF

D: TRBD1
J: TRBJ1-5
V: TRBV30
size: -
DNA: TGTGCCTGGAGTGTAGGGACAGGGGTTCAGCCCCAGCATTTT
CDR3: CAWSVGTGVQPQHF

D: -
J: TRBJ1-1
V: TRBV28
size: -
DNA: TGTGCCAGCAGTTTATCCCGGGGGGTTTCTGAAGCTTTCTTT
CDR3: CASSLSRGVSEAFF

D: -
J: TRBJ1-2
V: TRBV3-1/TRBV3-2
size: -
DNA: TGTGCCAGCAGCCAAGGGGGCGGGGACTATGGCTACACCTTC
CDR3: CASSQGGGDYGYTF

D: TRBD1
J: TRBJ2-7
V: TRBV7-9
size: -
DNA: TGTGCCAGCAGCCTAGCCTGGACAGGGATCTACGAGCAGTACTTC
CDR3: CASSLAWTGIYEQYF

D: -
J: TRBJ1-1
V: TRBV5-6
size: -
DNA: TGTGCCAGCAGCGGGCTGGGGAACACTGAAGCTTTCTTT
CDR3: CASSGLGNTEAFF

D: -
J: TRBJ2-1
V: TRBV6-5
size: -
DNA: TGTGCCACCGACGGACCTAGCCGCAATGAGCAGTTCTTC
CDR3: CATDGPSRNEQFF

D: -
J: TRBJ1-5
V: TRBV6-5
size: -
DNA: TGTGCCAGCAGTCGGACTTTGAGCAATCAGCCCCAGCATTTT
CDR3: CASSRTLSNQPQHF

D: TRBD1
J: TRBJ1-2
V: TRBV5-1
size: -
DNA: TGCGCCAGCACAGGGGGTCCTAACTATGGCTACACCTTC
CDR3: CASTGGPNYGYTF

D: TRBD1
J: TRBJ1-4
V: TRBV18
size: -
DNA: TGTGCCAGCTCACCACAGGGGGCGAATTCTGAAAAACTGTTTTTT
CDR3: CASSPQGANSEKLFF

D: TRBD1
J: TRBJ1-1
V: TRBV20-1
size: -
DNA: TGCAGTGCTAGTGGGACAGGGTTTTTCTTT
CDR3: CSASGTGFFF

D: -
J: TRBJ1-1
V: TRBV19
size: -
DNA: TGTGCCAGTAGTATAATACCAGGGAACACTGAAGCTTTCTTT
CDR3: CASSIIPGNTEAFF

D: -
J: TRBJ2-1
V: TRBV18
size: -
DNA: TGTGCCAGCTCCCAAAGAACCCAGGGTTTGTGGAATGAGCAGTTCTTC
CDR3: CASSQRTQGLWNEQFF

D: -
J: TRBJ1-4
V: TRBV7-2
size: -
DNA: TGTGCCAGCAGCTTAGGCGGCCCGGGATCAACTAATGAAAAACTGTTTTTT
CDR3: CASSLGGPGSTNEKLFF

D: TRBD2
J: TRBJ2-3
V: TRBV18
size: few
DNA: TGTGCCAGCTCACCACCGCTAACTAGCGGGGGCCACACAGATACGCAGTATTTT
CDR3: CASSPPLTSGGHTDTQYF

D: TRBD2
J: TRBJ2-1
V: TRBV10-3
size: -
DNA: TGTGCCATCAGGATTAGCGGGGGGGCGGATGAGCAGTTCTTC
CDR3: CAIRISGGADEQFF

D: TRBD1
J: TRBJ1-2
V: TRBV3-1/TRBV3-2
size: -
DNA: TGTGTCAGCAGCCAAGGGGACAGGGGGTATAACTATGGCTACACCTTC
CDR3: CVSSQGDRGYNYGYTF

D: TRBD1
J: TRBJ1-2
V: TRBV19
size: -
DNA: TGTGCCAGTAACCCGAGCCCCTCGGACAGGGACGGCTACACCTTC
CDR3: CASNPSPSDRDGYTF

D: TRBD1
J: TRBJ1-1
V: TRBV4-1
size: -
DNA: TGCGCCAGCAGCCAAGGACAGGGGGTTGAAGCTTTCTTT
CDR3: CASSQGQGVEAFF

D: TRBD1
J: TRBJ2-7
V: TRBV5-1
size: -
DNA: TGCGCCAGCAGCTTAGAGGGGACAGACGAGCAGTACTTC
CDR3: CASSLEGTDEQYF

D: TRBD1
J: TRBJ1-4
V: TRBV27
size: -
DNA: TGTGCCAGCAGTTCCCGGGGGACAGGGGGAGCGATTTATAATGAAAAACTGTTTTTT
CDR3: CASSSRGTGGAIYNEKLFF

D: TRBD2
J: TRBJ2-3
V: TRBV5-1
size: -
DNA: TGCGCCAGCAGTCTAGTAGGTAGCGGGGGAGGGGATACGCAGTATTTT
CDR3: CASSLVGSGGGDTQYF

D: -
J: TRBJ1-1
V: TRBV5-8
size: -
DNA: TGTGCCAGCAGCTTGAATACAGGGAAAATGAACACTGAAGCTTTCTTT
CDR3: CASSLNTGKMNTEAFF

D: TRBD1
J: TRBJ2-2
V: TRBV9
size: -
DNA: TGTGCCAGCAGCGTAGAGGGGACAGGACTCACCGGGGAGCTGTTTTTT
CDR3: CASSVEGTGLTGELFF

D: -
J: TRBJ1-1
V: TRBV6-4
size: -
DNA: TGTGCCAGCAGTGGCGGGAGAGGGACTGAAGCTTTCTTT
CDR3: CASSGGRGTEAFF

D: -
J: TRBJ1-1
V: TRBV20-1
size: -
DNA: TGCAGTGCTAGTGACGTCCGAGCCAACACTGAAGCTTTCTTT
CDR3: CSASDVRANTEAFF

D: -
J: TRBJ1-4
V: TRBV2
size: few
DNA: TGTGCCAGCAGTGAGCAGTCATTAGAAAAACTGTTTTTT
CDR3: CASSEQSLEKLFF

D: -
J: TRBJ1-1
V: TRBV7-2
size: -
DNA: TGTGCCAGCAGCTTAGACCCCCTAGGTGAAGCTTTCTTT
CDR3: CASSLDPLGEAFF

D: -
J: TRBJ1-5
V: TRBV6-5
size: -
DNA: TGTGCCAGCAGTTACTCGTGGTCTGAGGGTCAGCCCCAGCATTTT
CDR3: CASSYSWSEGQPQHF

D: -
J: TRBJ2-5
V: TRBV6-1
size: -
DNA: TGTGCCAGCAGTGAACTGGCAGTCCAAGAGACCCAGTACTTC
CDR3: CASSELAVQETQYF

D: -
J: TRBJ1-5
V: TRBV15
size: -
DNA: TGTGCCACCAGCACCCCAAGGCGCGACAGCAATAGCAATCAGCCCCAGCATTTT
CDR3: CATSTPRRDSNSNQPQHF

D: TRBD2
J: TRBJ2-1
V: TRBV28
size: -
DNA: TGTGCCAGCACCCTTAGCGGGGTTGAAAACAATGAGCAGTTCTTC
CDR3: CASTLSGVENNEQFF

D: -
J: TRBJ1-4
V: TRBV7-6
size: -
DNA: TGTGCCAGCAGCTTAAGGAGAGCAACTAATGAAAAACTGTTTTTT
CDR3: CASSLRRATNEKLFF

D: TRBD1
J: TRBJ1-2
V: TRBV5-1
size: -
DNA: TGCGCCAGCAGCCTAACGGGACAGGGGCAGGTCTATGGCTACACCTTC
CDR3: CASSLTGQGQVYGYTF

D: -
J: TRBJ2-6
V: TRBV7-8
size: -
DNA: TGTGCCAGCAGCTCTCCACTGAGCTCTGGGGCCAACGTCCTGACTTTC
CDR3: CASSSPLSSGANVLTF